A single sample gave rise to the 18 T cell receptor beta chains below, sequenced in a study of cytomegalovirus exposure and HLA in healthy donors (dated by TCRdb to about 2017). Library preparation employed the immunoSEQ multiplex PCR assay. A mixture of 60 forward primers for TCR Vbeta segments and 13 reverse primers for TCR Jbeta segments was used in the multiplex PCR. In its TCRdb copy, this immuneACCESS table keeps in-frame sequences only and misses some clones. Where compared with another copy, unresolved V genes explain less than half of these, and the others have no known cause. The sample table on file contains approximately 120,000 clones. Together, the top ten hold 1.5% to 2% of the sample. Sequenced material: PBMCs. These receptors originate from a woman aged 55-69 years in good health and CMV-seronegative.

The V and J genes are TRBV6-5 and TRBJ1-4; no clear D gene. Germline CDR1 and CDR2: MNHEY and SVGAGI. The CDR3 is made up of 14 amino acids. V gave up 2 bases and J gave up 8 bases, with 12 bases separating them. In nucleotides, the CDR3 is TGTGCCAGCAGTTACGGAGAGCCCATCGAAAAACTGTTTTTT. It codes for CASSYGEPIEKLFF.

J is TRBJ1-3 and V is TRBV10-3, with TRBD1 matching 8 bases. The CDR3 is 16 residues long. CDR1 is ENHRY, CDR2 SYGVKD, per germline. Losses at the gene ends were 3 bases for V and 0 bases for J; bases not matched to a gene: 4. The CDR3 reads CAISDDRGISGNTIYF. The CDR3 nucleotides are TGTGCCATCAGTGACGACAGGGGAATCTCTGGAAACACCATATATTTT.

The rearrangement links TRBV28 to TRBJ2-2; 7 bases align to TRBD1. CDR3 length: 15 residues. The germline gives CDR1 MDHEN, CDR2 SYDVKM. Trimming took 5 bases from V and 1 from J; bases not matched to a gene: 4. CDR3 loop: CASSQRTGNTGELFF. DNA for the CDR3: TGTGCCAGCAGTCAGAGGACAGGGAACACCGGGGAGCTGTTTTTT.

V usage is TRBV2 and J usage is TRBJ2-5, with D perhaps TRBD1 (5 bases). The V end was cut by 10 bases, the J end by 2 bases, with 14 bases between. The CDR3 runs to 13 residues. Germline V CDR1 and CDR2: SNHLY, FYNNEI. The CDR3 nucleotides are TGTGCCACTGGGGCACTCTTACAAGAGACCCAGTACTTC. Its protein product is CATGALLQETQYF.

V is TRBV28 and J is TRBJ1-1; 7 nucleotides match TRBD1. CDR3 length equals 14 residues. Germline assignment: CDR1 MDHEN and CDR2 SYDVKM. V trimming: 6 bases; J trimming: 1 base; junction bases outside the gene matches: 5. The CDR3 region is CASSPGDRNTEAFF. In DNA, the CDR3 is TGTGCCAGCAGCCCCGGGGACAGGAACACTGAAGCTTTCTTT.

This chain joins TRBV19 and TRBJ1-2; D gene ambiguous. This CDR3 spans 14 amino acids. Trimming cost V 7 bases and J 8 bases, with 20 bases left between them. The germline V gene has CDR1 LNHDA and CDR2 SQIVND (reference sequence). The CDR3 coding sequence is TGTGCCAGTATTCGGTCCGGAGAGGGAAGGGGCTACACCTTC. It translates to CASIRSGEGRGYTF.

The chain has TRBV6-5 and TRBJ1-4; perhaps TRBD1 as D (6 bases). The V end was cut by 5 bases, the J end by 1 base, with 8 bases between. In germline, CDR1 is MNHEY, CDR2 SVGAGI. The CDR3 length is 14 residues. The CDR3 region has the DNA TGTGCCAGCAGTGACAGGCTAACTAATGAAAAACTGTTTTTT. Translation gives CASSDRLTNEKLFF.

J is TRBJ2-3 and V is TRBV19, with a possible D match to TRBD1 (5 bases). Germline V gives CDR1 LNHDA, CDR2 SQIVND (reference sequence). This CDR3 contains 13 residues. The V end was cut by 3 bases, the J end by 4 bases, with 8 bases between. The CDR3 nucleotides are TGTGCCAGTAGTATCTGGGGCGCAGATACGCAGTATTTT. The encoded protein is CASSIWGADTQYF.

The CDR3 region is CARSLDRDGSAETQYF. CDR3 nucleotide sequence: TGTGCCAGAAGCTTGGACAGGGATGGCAGTGCAGAGACCCAGTACTTC. The chain is built from TRBV5-3 and TRBJ2-5; possible D gene TRBD1, 6 bases. TRBV5-3 is an ORF, and what it does is uncertain. The V gene lost 0 bases and the J gene lost 4 bases, with 16 bases spanning the gap. The length of the CDR3 is 16 residues.

This sequence joins TRBV4-1 and TRBJ1-6; 9 bases line up with TRBD1. In germline, CDR1 is MGHRA, CDR2 YSYEKL. V was clipped by 3 bases and J by 7 bases; unmatched bases: 10. This CDR3 comprises 17 residues. The CDR3 sequence is CASSQVQGAFVNSPLHF. CDR3 DNA sequence: TGCGCCAGCAGCCAGGTACAGGGGGCCTTCGTGAATTCACCCCTCCACTTT.

The chain is built from TRBV7-8 and TRBJ1-1; D call uncertain. The CDR3 is 13 amino acids. Germline V gene lookup returns CDR1 SGHVS and CDR2 FQNEAQ. Trimming removed 1 base at V and 4 bases at J, with 7 bases between. The CDR3 DNA reads as TGTGCCAGCAGCTTAGGAACAACCACTGAAGCTTTCTTT. The encoded protein is CASSLGTTTEAFF.

The chain joins TRBV4-2 to TRBJ2-1, with 11 positions matching TRBD1. CDR3 size: 15 residues. The V gene's germline CDR1 is LGHNA and CDR2 YNFKEQ. Losses at the gene ends were 1 base for V and 6 bases for J; bases not matched to a gene: 2. CDR3 in amino acids: CASSQVGTGGNEQFF. Written as DNA, the CDR3 is TGTGCCAGCAGCCAAGTCGGGACAGGGGGCAATGAGCAGTTCTTC.

This sequence joins TRBV9 and TRBJ2-1, with 9 bases fitting TRBD2. The ends lost 4 bases at V and 3 bases at J; junction bases unmatched: 17. Germline CDR1 is SGDLS and CDR2 is YYNGEE. This CDR3 comprises 19 residues. CDR3 bases: TGTGCCAGCAGCACCCTTGGGGGACGACTAGCGGATATCTACAATGAGCAGTTCTTC. Translation gives CASSTLGGRLADIYNEQFF.

The chain has TRBV9 and TRBJ2-2; the match to TRBD1 covers 7 bases. The CDR3 is 15 amino acids. The germline CDR1 and CDR2 sequences are SGDLS and YYNGEE. J gave up 1 base and V 4 bases, and 4 bases lay outside the gene matches. CDR3 sequence (DNA): TGTGCCAGCAGCCCCCGGACAGGGAACACCGGGGAGCTGTTTTTT. This gives the protein CASSPRTGNTGELFF. Supplemented by reference TRBV9 and TRBJ2-2, the full variable domain reads DSGVTQTPKHLITATGQRVTLRCSPRSGDLSVYWYQQSLDQGLQFLIQYYNGEERAKGNILERFSAQQFPDLHSELNLSSLELGDSALYFCASSPRTGNTGELFFGEGSRLTVL.

The gene calls are TRBV7-3 and TRBJ1-1, with 9 bases aligning to TRBD1. Germline CDR1 and CDR2: SGHTA and FQGTGA. The CDR3 is made up of 19 amino acids. After removal of 5 bases from V and 4 bases from J, the junction contained 20 bases not matched to a gene. The CDR3 nucleotides are TGTGCCAGCAGCCTCCTCGGAACAGGGGGCGCAGGGGGTGGCACTGAAGCTTTCTTT. It codes for CASSLLGTGGAGGGTEAFF.

The chain uses TRBV29-1 and TRBJ2-3; 14 bases are shared with TRBD2. The V gene end was trimmed by 2 bases and the J gene end by 6 bases; junction bases not matched to a gene: 13. This CDR3 is 18 amino acids long. Germline V gives CDR1 SQVTM, CDR2 ANQGSEA. CDR3 DNA: TGCAGCGTTGAACCCCCCTTGGGACTAGCGGGGGCAACCGATACGCAGTATTTT. Its translation: CSVEPPLGLAGATDTQYF.

The CDR3 protein is CASSISGNEQFF. In DNA, the CDR3 is TGTGCCAGCAGTATTTCCGGGAATGAGCAGTTCTTC. The chain couples TRBV9 to TRBJ2-1; no clear D. Trimming removed 5 bases from V and 7 bases from J, with 10 bases in between. Germline V gives CDR1 SGDLS, CDR2 YYNGEE. CDR3 size: 12 residues.

The chain combines TRBV28 with TRBJ1-2; 7 bases map to TRBD1. Germline V CDR1 and CDR2: MDHEN, SYDVKM. The V segment lost 4 bases and the J segment 4 bases; nucleotides outside the gene matches: 3. The CDR3 is 13 residues long. The CDR3 DNA is TGTGCCAGCAGTTCGTGGGACAGCTATGGCTACACCTTC. This gives the protein CASSSWDSYGYTF.